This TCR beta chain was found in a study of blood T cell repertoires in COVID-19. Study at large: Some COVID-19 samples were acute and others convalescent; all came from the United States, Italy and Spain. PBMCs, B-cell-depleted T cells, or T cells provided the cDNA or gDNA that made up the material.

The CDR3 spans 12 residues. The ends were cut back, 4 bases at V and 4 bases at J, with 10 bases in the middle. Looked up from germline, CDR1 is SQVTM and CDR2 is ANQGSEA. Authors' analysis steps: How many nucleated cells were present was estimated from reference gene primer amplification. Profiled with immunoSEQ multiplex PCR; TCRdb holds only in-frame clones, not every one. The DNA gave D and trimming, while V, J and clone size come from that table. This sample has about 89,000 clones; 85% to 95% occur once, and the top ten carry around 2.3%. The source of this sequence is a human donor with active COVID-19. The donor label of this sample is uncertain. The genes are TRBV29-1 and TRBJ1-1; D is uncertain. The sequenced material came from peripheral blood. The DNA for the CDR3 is TGCAGCGTTGTCGAGGGTGGCACTGAAGCTTTCTTT. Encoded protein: CSVVEGGTEAFF.